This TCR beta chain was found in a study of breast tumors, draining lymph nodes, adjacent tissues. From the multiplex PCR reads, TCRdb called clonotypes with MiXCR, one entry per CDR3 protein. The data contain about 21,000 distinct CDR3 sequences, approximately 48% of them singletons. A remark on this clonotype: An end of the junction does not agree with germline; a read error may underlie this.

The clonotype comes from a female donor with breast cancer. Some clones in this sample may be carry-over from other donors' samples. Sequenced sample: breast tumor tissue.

The chain's CDR3 is CASGLRDPNTGELLF. In nucleotides, the CDR3 is TGCGCCAGCGGCCTCCGGGACCCCAACACCGGGGAGCTGCTTTTT. The gene calls are TRBV5-1 and TRBJ2-2; the D call may be TRBD1 or TRBD2 (5 bases each). In germline, CDR1 is SGHRS, CDR2 YFSETQ. This CDR3 is built from 15 residues. The variable domain in full, completed from reference TRBV5-1 and TRBJ2-2, reads KAGVTQTPRYLIKTRGQQVTLSCSPISGHRSVSWYQQTPGQGLQFLFEYFSETQRNKGNFPGRFSGRQFSNSRSEMNVSTLELGDSALYLCASGLRDPNTGELLFGEGSRLTVL.